Presented here are 26 T cell receptor beta chains from one specimen sequenced in a study of human T cells and chemical hapten exposure. Documented time point: patch test 2, 6 weeks after DPC sensitization. As to treatment: therapeutic diphenylcyclopropenone sensitization with weekly scalp DPC. MiXCR was run by TCRdb on the RACE reads, yielding one entry per CDR3 protein. The sample includes about 380,000 distinct CDR3 sequences, about 6% of them seen just once. Sequencing was performed on whole blood, taken in connection with sensitization to the hapten diphenylcyclopropenone (DPC). Every receptor here comes from a young woman with alopecia areata. Some clones in this sample may be carry-over from other donors' samples.

This clonotype was recorded many times. The chain combines TRBV11-2 with TRBJ2-5; D unclear. The CDR3 sequence is 13 residues long. Germline CDR1 and CDR2: SGHAT and FQNNGV. Trimming stripped 1 base from V and 3 bases from J, with 6 bases between. Written as DNA, the CDR3 is TGTGCCAGCAGCTTAGGGGAAAAAGAGACCCAGTACTTC. Protein sequence: CASSLGEKETQYF.

The chain carries TRBV6-5 and TRBJ2-2; a weak D match, TRBD1 (6 bases). The CDR3 is made up of 16 amino acids. V was pared by 2 bases and J by 1 base, with 11 bases between. Germline V gene sequence: CDR1 MNHEY, CDR2 SVGAGI. CDR3 in amino acids: CASSYEGRGNTGELFF. The CDR3 DNA reads as TGTGCCAGCAGTTACGAAGGCAGGGGGAACACCGGGGAGCTGTTTTTT.

This clonotype has more than one count but fewer than ten. This chain connects TRBV9 to TRBJ2-7; maybe TRBD1 (7 bases). The CDR3 runs to 15 residues. Germline CDR1 reads SGDLS; CDR2 reads YYNGEE. V gave up 3 bases and J gave up 2 bases, with 15 bases separating them. The CDR3 bases are TGTGCCAGCAGCGCAGGAGGGGACAGTACCTACGAGCAGTACTTC. The encoded protein is CASSAGGDSTYEQYF. Drawing the rest from reference TRBV9 and TRBJ2-7, the complete variable domain is DSGVTQTPKHLITATGQRVTLRCSPRSGDLSVYWYQQSLDQGLQFLIQYYNGEERAKGNILERFSAQQFPDLHSELNLSSLELGDSALYFCASSAGGDSTYEQYFGPGTRLTVT.

In this sample, this clonotype turned up a few times. DNA for the CDR3: TGTGCCACCAGCAGAGATTCATTCGGCACCATGAACACTGAAGCTTTCTTT. It is translated as CATSRDSFGTMNTEAFF. The chain combines TRBV15 with TRBJ1-1; no clear D. Looked up from germline, CDR1 is LNHNV and CDR2 is YYDKDF (reference sequence). V lost 0 bases, J lost 0 bases, and 14 bases lay in between. The CDR3 covers 17 residues.

This clonotype appeared a few times. The J gene is TRBJ2-2, the V gene TRBV6-5, with 8 bases lining up with TRBD1. The CDR3 has 15 residues. The J segment lost 4 bases and the V segment lost 8 bases, leaving 9 bases of the junction unmatched. From germline, CDR1 is MNHEY and CDR2 SVGAGI. This CDR3 is CASGTQGAVTGELFF. The CDR3, as DNA: TGTGCCAGCGGGACTCAGGGGGCGGTCACCGGGGAGCTGTTTTTT.

This clonotype was found a few times. The chain combines TRBV12-3 or TRBV12-4 with TRBJ2-7, with a weak D call TRBD1 (6 bases). The CDR3 totals 13 residues. V gave up 7 bases and J gave up 0 bases, with 10 bases separating them. DNA of the CDR3: TGTGCCAGCACCCGACAGGACTCCTACGAGCAGTACTTC. Translating it yields CASTRQDSYEQYF.

This clonotype came up a few times. This sequence joins TRBV7-2 and TRBJ2-3, with 10 bases aligning to TRBD2. J lost 7 bases, V lost 0 bases, and 4 bases had no gene match. From germline, CDR1 is SGHTA and CDR2 FQGNSA. The length of the CDR3 is 15 residues. CDR3 sequence reads: CASSLATSGAHTQYF. As DNA, the CDR3 is TGTGCCAGCAGCTTAGCCACTAGCGGGGCTCATACGCAGTATTTT.

This rearrangement joins TRBV6-2 or TRBV6-3 to TRBJ2-3; tentatively, D is TRBD1 (6 bases). The CDR3 contains 16 residues. Trimming removed 0 bases at V and 3 bases at J, with 13 bases between. Germline lookup yields CDR1 MNHEY and CDR2 SVGEGT. The CDR3 DNA follows: TGTGCCAGCAGTTACTCCTGGGGGCAAAGAACAGATACGCAGTATTTT. Translation gives CASSYSWGQRTDTQYF.

This clonotype was recorded at least ten times. V usage is TRBV7-2 and J usage is TRBJ1-1; TRBD1 agrees at 9 bases. Germline V gene lookup returns CDR1 SGHTA and CDR2 FQGNSA. Germline trimming cut 3 bases from V and 10 bases from J; bases unmatched to any gene: 3. CDR3 length: 12 residues. The CDR3 DNA reads as TGTGCCAGCAGCTTTGGGGGACAGGGAGCTTTCTTT. This gives the protein CASSFGGQGAFF.

This clonotype was observed many times. The chain is built from TRBV11-1 and TRBJ1-1; D might be TRBD1 (5 bases). Germline V gene lookup returns CDR1 SGHAT and CDR2 FQDESV (reference sequence). V shed 5 bases and J shed 4 bases, with 8 bases lying between them. This CDR3 has 12 amino acids. CDR3 sequence: CASSIRATEAFF. DNA for the CDR3: TGTGCCAGCAGCATCAGGGCCACTGAAGCTTTCTTT.

Many counts were recorded for this clonotype. V and J are TRBV29-1 and TRBJ1-1, with D unresolved. Trimming took off 5 bases at V and 0 bases at J, with 4 bases between the two ends. CDR1 is SQVTM and CDR2 is ANQGSEA in the germline V gene. The CDR3 runs to 11 residues. The CDR3, as DNA: TGCAGCGTTCCCCTGAACACTGAAGCTTTCTTT. This codes for CSVPLNTEAFF.

This clonotype was observed many times. The chain uses TRBV7-2 and TRBJ1-1; possible D gene TRBD1, 6 bases. The germline gives CDR1 SGHTA, CDR2 FQGNSA. Trimming took off 1 base at V and 7 bases at J, with 10 bases between the two ends. The CDR3 runs 13 residues. In DNA form, the CDR3 reads TGTGCCAGCAGCTTAGACAGGGTTCTTGAAGCTTTCTTT. This translates into CASSLDRVLEAFF.

The genes are TRBV5-1 and TRBJ2-3, with TRBD2 matching over 9 bases. Germline V gives CDR1 SGHRS, CDR2 YFSETQ. CDR3 length: 16 amino acids. After removal of 4 bases from V and 0 bases from J, the junction contained 6 bases not matched to a gene. The CDR3 region has the DNA TGCGCCAGCAGCCGAAGACTAGCGGAGAGCACAGATACGCAGTATTTT. Translated, it gives CASSRRLAESTDTQYF.

In its sample, this clonotype was seen many times. The chain carries TRBV29-1 and TRBJ1-2; D gene uncertain. CDR3 length: 11 residues. V was clipped by 5 bases and J by 6 bases, with 10 bases between them. Germline assignment: CDR1 SQVTM and CDR2 ANQGSEA. CDR3 amino acids: CSVFMGNGYTF. The CDR3 coding sequence is TGCAGCGTTTTCATGGGGAATGGCTACACCTTC.

This clonotype was counted between two and nine times. The chain employs TRBV14 and TRBJ2-3; D not certain. CDR1 and CDR2 from the germline V gene are SGHDN and FVKESK. CDR3 length: 16 amino acids. V lost 0 bases and J lost 0, with 10 bases in between. CDR3 in DNA: TGTGCCAGCAGCCAAGATCTAGGTACCAGCACAGATACGCAGTATTTT. It encodes CASSQDLGTSTDTQYF.

This clonotype came up a few times. The chain has TRBV11-2 and TRBJ2-3, with TRBD1 matching 9 bases. There are 15 residues in the CDR3. Germline assignment: CDR1 SGHAT and CDR2 FQNNGV. V shed 3 bases, J shed 5 bases, and the junction held 6 bases outside the gene matches. CDR3 DNA sequence: TGTGCCAGCAGCTTGGACAGGGGCGCGGGAGATACGCAGTATTTT. Translated: CASSLDRGAGDTQYF.

V and J are TRBV6-5 and TRBJ1-2; D gene ambiguous. The CDR3 has 14 residues. From germline, CDR1 is MNHEY and CDR2 SVGAGI. Trimming cost V 7 bases and J 4 bases, with 16 bases left between them. Here the CDR3 reads CASTDGSRAYGYTF. The CDR3 DNA reads TGTGCCAGCACTGATGGCAGTCGTGCCTATGGCTACACCTTC.

The V gene is TRBV10-3, the J gene TRBJ2-3; 12 nucleotides match TRBD2. CDR1 is ENHRY and CDR2 is SYGVKD in the germline V gene. The CDR3 is made up of 16 amino acids. V lost 3 bases, J lost 4 bases, and 5 bases stayed unmatched. CDR3 residues: CAISEQTSGGSDTQYF. For the CDR3, the DNA is TGTGCCATCAGTGAACAGACTAGCGGGGGATCAGATACGCAGTATTTT.

The chain's CDR3 is CASSLEGPQETQYF. DNA for the CDR3: TGCGCCAGCAGCTTGGAGGGTCCGCAAGAGACCCAGTACTTC. The gene calls are TRBV5-1 and TRBJ2-5; no clear D. The CDR3 contains 14 residues. CDR1 is SGHRS, CDR2 YFSETQ, per germline. V was pared by 0 bases and J by 2 bases, with 8 bases between.

This clonotype was seen at least ten times. V and J are TRBV29-1 and TRBJ2-7; possible D gene TRBD2, 5 bases. The CDR3 sequence is 15 residues long. V lost 0 bases, J lost 0 bases, and 12 bases lay in between. Germline values: CDR1 SQVTM, CDR2 ANQGSEA. The chain's CDR3 is CSVEDPTSSSYEQYF. The CDR3 nucleotides are TGCAGCGTTGAAGACCCCACTAGTAGCTCCTACGAGCAGTACTTC.

This clonotype appeared a few times. The V call is TRBV5-1, the J call TRBJ2-3; TRBD1 matches at 7 bases. This CDR3 spans 15 amino acids. V lost 3 bases, J lost 2 bases, and 6 bases stayed unmatched. Germline lookup yields CDR1 SGHRS and CDR2 YFSETQ. CDR3 loop: CASSSTGTDTDTQYF. The CDR3 region has the DNA TGCGCCAGCAGCTCTACCGGGACAGACACAGATACGCAGTATTTT.

This rearrangement joins TRBV9 to TRBJ2-7; the match to TRBD1 covers 9 bases. The ends lost 0 bases at V and 2 bases at J; junction bases unmatched: 3. This CDR3 spans 15 amino acids. In germline, CDR1 is SGDLS, CDR2 YYNGEE. The CDR3 sequence is CASSVAGQGTYEQYF. CDR3 DNA: TGTGCCAGCAGCGTAGCAGGACAGGGGACCTACGAGCAGTACTTC.

The sample holds many counts of this clonotype. The chain has TRBV29-1 and TRBJ2-1, with D perhaps TRBD1 or TRBD2 (5 bases each). Trimming took off 6 bases at V and 8 bases at J, with 23 bases between the two ends. This CDR3 contains 15 residues. From germline, CDR1 is SQVTM and CDR2 ANQGSEA. CDR3 sequence reads: CSVLNPGAVADEQFF. The DNA for the CDR3 is TGCAGCGTCCTGAACCCCGGGGCAGTTGCGGATGAGCAGTTCTTC.

In its sample, this clonotype was seen a few times. This rearrangement joins TRBV9 to TRBJ1-6; D is uncertain. The V gene lost 0 bases and the J gene lost 7 bases, with 11 bases spanning the gap. CDR3 size: 15 residues. CDR1 and CDR2 from the germline V gene are SGDLS and YYNGEE. The chain's CDR3 is CASSVDAPENSPLHF. Here the CDR3 DNA reads TGTGCCAGCAGCGTAGATGCACCAGAAAATTCACCCCTCCACTTT.

This clonotype was observed at least ten times. The V call is TRBV7-6, the J call TRBJ2-6; 9 bases are shared with TRBD1. J lost 1 base, V lost 5 bases, and 9 bases had no gene match. The CDR3 has 18 residues. CDR1 SGHVS and CDR2 FNYEAQ come from the germline V gene. CDR3: CASSPMTGTGSGANVLTF. Written as DNA, the CDR3 is TGTGCCAGCAGCCCCATGACAGGGACAGGGTCTGGGGCCAACGTCCTGACTTTC. Combining the CDR3 with reference TRBV7-6 and TRBJ2-6 gives the whole variable domain GAGVSQSPRYKVTKRGQDVALRCDPISGHVSLYWYRQALGQGPEFLTYFNYEAQQDKSGLPNDRFSAERPEGSISTLTIQRTEQRDSAMYRCASSPMTGTGSGANVLTFGAGSRLTVL.

V is TRBV6-1 and J is TRBJ2-7, with D unresolved. The CDR3 is made up of 12 amino acids. Germline V gene lookup returns CDR1 MNHNS and CDR2 SASEGT. V gave up 4 bases and J gave up 4 bases, with 8 bases separating them. The CDR3 DNA follows: TGTGCCAGCAGTGCAGTACTTTACGAGCAGTACTTC. Protein: CASSAVLYEQYF.